Following are 26 T cell receptor beta chains from one sample sequenced in a study of tissue T cells after allogeneic stem cell transplantation. Only in-frame clones appear in the TCRdb table, and some are missing; sequencing was by immunoSEQ multiplex PCR. The table records roughly 2,600 clones, more than 40% of them present only once. As for time point: mouse harvest day 14 after allogeneic transplant. Tail vein injection delivered 10^7 T-cell-depleted bone marrow cells and 10^6 splenic CD5+ T cells. Input material: gut tissue. The receptors stem from a female BALB/c mouse given C57BL/6 T cells with graft-versus-host disease after an allogeneic hematopoietic cell transplant.

As to this clone: Gene and germline names: mouse. The sequenced fragment ends 1 residue before the CDR3 boundary, so the rest is inferred from the germline J gene. This chain uses TRBV15 with TRBJ2-2; the D is unclear. The CDR3 is 13 residues long. Trimming removed 1 base from V and 4 bases from J, with 4 bases in between. From germline, CDR1 is SGHND and CDR2 FRSKSL. CDR3 DNA (partial): TGTGCCAGCAGTTTAGGGGCCACCGGGCAGCTCTAC. This sequence encodes CASSLGATGQLY. The full CDR3 protein reads CASSLGATGQLYF.

Regarding this clone: Germline and genes here are mouse. The read ends 1 residue before the CDR3 terminus; that terminus is restored from the germline J gene. The V gene is TRBV13-2, the J gene TRBJ2-7; TRBD2 aligns across 8 bases. Trimming cost V 0 bases and J 2 bases; bases outside gene matches: 1. Germline V gene data show CDR1 as NNHNN and CDR2 as SYGAGS (reference sequence). The CDR3 is 14 residues long. CDR3 sequence: CASGDGGGTYEQYF. The covered CDR3 bases are TGTGCCAGCGGTGATGGGGGGGGCACCTATGAACAGTAC.

This clone was counted only a few times. Mismatch with germline at one junction end may stem from a read error. Genes and germline come from the mouse. Coverage ceases 1 residue before the CDR3 finishes, and the germline J gene fills in the end. V and J are TRBV16 and TRBJ2-5; D is uncertain. Germline lookup yields CDR1 SGHSA and CDR2 FRNQAP. There are 13 residues in the CDR3. The part of the CDR3 DNA that was read is TGTGCAAGCAGCTTAGACGGCCAAAACACCCAGTAC. Protein sequence: CASSLDGQNTQY. The CDR3 in full is CASSLDGQNTQYF.

Note on this clone: Mouse gene names and germline throughout. The read terminates 1 residue before the CDR3 end, so the remaining end is supplied by the germline J gene. This sequence joins TRBV17 and TRBJ1-1, with a weak D call TRBD1 (5 bases). Per the germline V gene, CDR1 is MNHDT and CDR2 is YYDKIL. V lost 6 bases, J lost 1 base, and 9 bases lay in between. The CDR3 totals 13 residues. This CDR3 is CASRQGWNTEVFF. The part of the CDR3 DNA that was read is TGTGCTAGCAGGCAGGGATGGAACACAGAAGTCTTC.

The sample holds a few counts of this clone. Gene names refer to mouse genes. The missing CDR3 end, 1 residue past where the read stops, is filled in from the germline J gene. The rearrangement joins TRBV16 to TRBJ1-2; D possibly corresponds to TRBD1 (6 bases). Trimming cost V 1 base and J 0 bases, with 6 bases left between them. The CDR3 extends over 14 amino acids. Germline-derived CDR1 and CDR2 are SGHSA and FRNQAP. The CDR3 here is CASSLAGANSDYTF. Partial CDR3 DNA: TGTGCAAGCAGCTTAGCAGGGGCAAACTCCGACTACACC.

Worth noting for this clone: Gene names and germline refer to mouse. Sequencing ends 1 residue short of the CDR3 end; the germline J gene provides the rest. The chain recombines TRBV16 with TRBJ2-7; TRBD1 matches at 8 bases. CDR1 is SGHSA, CDR2 FRNQAP, per germline. This CDR3 has 13 amino acids. The ends lost 5 bases at V and 7 bases at J; junction bases unmatched: 7. The CDR3 bases that were read are TGTGCAAGCAGCCCCAGGGGGCGCGGGGAACAGTAC. As protein: CASSPRGRGEQY. The full CDR3 sequence reads CASSPRGRGEQYF.

Concerning this clone: Gene names denote mouse genes. The DNA ends 1 residue before the CDR3 does, and the rest of the CDR3 is filled in from the germline J gene. This sequence joins TRBV14 and TRBJ1-4; 8 bases line up with TRBD1. Per the germline V gene, CDR1 is SGHDT and CDR2 is FRDEAV. J was trimmed by 3 bases and V by 3 bases; bases with no gene match: 1. CDR3 size: 14 residues. The CDR3: CASSWTGPNERLFF. The CDR3 DNA, read in part, is TGTGCCAGCAGTTGGACAGGGCCCAACGAAAGATTATTT.

A remark on this clone: Gene names denote mouse genes. With the read ending 1 residue before the CDR3 end, the germline J gene is used to fill in that end. The rearrangement joins TRBV3 to TRBJ2-5; 12 nucleotides match TRBD2. Germline V gene sequence: CDR1 SNHLY, CDR2 FYNGKV (reference sequence). The CDR3 has 15 amino acids. Trimming took 3 bases from V and 3 from J; bases not matched to a gene: 1. CDR3 amino acids: CASSFGLGGQDTQYF. The part of the CDR3 DNA that was read is TGTGCCAGCAGCTTCGGACTGGGGGGGCAAGACACCCAGTAC.

About this clone itself: Here the gene names and germline are mouse. The CDR3 extends 1 residue past the end of the read, so its final part is completed from the germline J gene. The chain couples TRBV26 to TRBJ1-6; 11 nucleotides line up with TRBD1. TRBJ1-6 falls under the ORF class, with uncertain function. Germline V lookup: CDR1 KGHPV, CDR2 FQNQEV (reference sequence). V gave up 6 bases and J gave up 10 bases; unmatched junction bases: 5. The CDR3 consists of 14 residues. Incomplete CDR3 DNA: TGTGCCAGCAGCCCCGGGACAGGGGGATCGCCCCTCTAC. Residues: CASSPGTGGSPLY. The complete CDR3 sequence is CASSPGTGGSPLYF.

In its sample, this clone was seen a few times. The genes and germline here are from mouse. Read coverage stops 1 residue before the CDR3 terminus; the germline J gene supplies the remainder. The V gene is TRBV13-2, the J gene TRBJ2-7; weak D call: TRBD1 (5 bases). Trimming shortened V by 9 bases and J by 4 bases, and 11 bases separated the two germline ends. The CDR3 is 11 residues long. CDR1 NNHNN and CDR2 SYGAGS come from the germline V gene (reference sequence). The sequenced part of the CDR3 DNA is TGTGCCACAGAAGGGGTTTATGAACAGTAC. Protein sequence: CATEGVYEQY. The full CDR3 reads CATEGVYEQYF.

This clone was detected a few times. Here the gene names and germline are mouse. The read ends 1 residue shy of where the CDR3 ends; the end is completed using the germline J gene. This chain uses TRBV26 with TRBJ2-7, with 10 bases fitting TRBD1. The length of the CDR3 is 14 residues. Germline V gives CDR1 KGHPV, CDR2 FQNQEV (reference sequence). V shed 4 bases and J 4 bases; nucleotides not matched to a gene: 4. Incomplete CDR3 DNA: TGTGCCAGCAGTCCCCGGGACAGGGGTTATGAACAGTAC. Its translation is CASSPRDRGYEQY. Given in full, the CDR3 is CASSPRDRGYEQYF.

This clone was counted only a few times. Any gene name here is a mouse gene name. Read coverage stops 1 residue before the CDR3 terminus; the germline J gene supplies the remainder. This rearrangement joins TRBV15 to TRBJ2-2, with 9 bases lining up with TRBD1. V dropped 1 base and J dropped 5; count of bases not matched to a gene: 2. CDR1 is SGHND, CDR2 FRSKSL, per germline. The CDR3 consists of 15 residues. The sequenced part of the CDR3 DNA is TGTGCCAGCAGTTTAGAAGGACAGGGGACCGGGCAGCTCTAC. It translates to CASSLEGQGTGQLY. The CDR3, in full, reads CASSLEGQGTGQLYF.

In this sample, this clone turned up a few times. Gene names and germline refer to mouse. Read data end 1 residue before the CDR3 end; the end is taken from the germline J gene. The chain links TRBV19 to TRBJ2-5; 10 bases are a match to TRBD2. CDR1 FNHDT and CDR2 SITEND come from the germline V gene (reference sequence). The CDR3 has 15 residues. V was pared by 2 bases and J by 5 bases, with 5 bases of the junction left unmatched. The covered CDR3 bases are TGTGCCAGCAGTATTCTGGGGGGGCGGGGAGACACCCAGTAC. Its protein is CASSILGGRGDTQY. The whole CDR3 region reads CASSILGGRGDTQYF.

Only a few counts were recorded for this clone. The genes are named according to mouse. The DNA ends 1 residue before the CDR3 does, and the rest of the CDR3 is filled in from the germline J gene. The chain joins TRBV17 to TRBJ2-1; 9 bases are shared with TRBD2. Germline loops: CDR1 MNHDT, CDR2 YYDKIL. The J segment lost 7 bases and the V segment lost 3 bases, leaving 10 bases of the junction unmatched. The CDR3 is 16 residues long. CDR3 DNA, as far as it was read: TGTGCTAGCAGTAGTGTTTGGGGGGGCGCTGGGGCTGAGCAGTTC. It is translated as CASSSVWGGAGAEQF. The complete CDR3 sequence is CASSSVWGGAGAEQFF.

About this clone: One end of the junction is discordant with germline, which a read error may explain. Gene and germline names: mouse. The CDR3 extends 1 residue past the end of the read, so its final part is completed from the germline J gene. The chain employs TRBV26 and TRBJ2-1; D perhaps matches TRBD1 (5 bases). The CDR3 consists of 15 residues. CDR1 and CDR2 from the germline V gene are KGHPV and FQNQEV (reference sequence). CDR3 amino acids: CASSLQGYNYAAQFF. CDR3 DNA (partial): TGTGCCAGCAGTCTCCAGGGATATAACTACGCTGCGCAGTTC.

With regard to this clone: Germline and genes here are mouse. Read data end 1 residue before the CDR3 end; the end is taken from the germline J gene. V is TRBV3 and J is TRBJ2-7, with TRBD1 matching over 11 bases. Trimming cost V 1 base and J 7 bases; bases outside gene matches: 3. CDR3 length: 14 amino acids. In germline, CDR1 is SNHLY, CDR2 FYNGKV (reference sequence). CDR3 bases read: TGTGCCAGCAGCTTAGGGACAGGGGGCTGGGAACAGTAC. It specifies CASSLGTGGWEQY. The whole CDR3 region reads CASSLGTGGWEQYF.

Notes on this clone: The gene symbols are mouse symbols. The read halts 1 residue ahead of the CDR3 end, with the missing end drawn from the germline J gene. The chain uses TRBV26 and TRBJ1-4, with D unclear. The length of the CDR3 is 14 residues. The V and J ends lost 4 bases and 2 bases respectively, with 8 bases between them. Germline V CDR1 and CDR2: KGHPV, FQNQEV (reference sequence). The sequenced part of the CDR3 DNA is TGTGCCAGCAGTCCTCACAAATCCAACGAAAGATTATTT. The encoded protein is CASSPHKSNERLF. The entire CDR3 protein is CASSPHKSNERLFF. Full variable domain (missing parts from reference TRBV26 and TRBJ1-4): NSKVIQTPRYLVKGQGQKAKMRCIPEKGHPVVFWYQQNKNNEFKFLINFQNQEVLQQIDMTEKRFSAECPSNSPCSLEIQSSEAGDSALYLCASSPHKSNERLFFGHGTKLSVL.

Comments on this clone: Gene names and germline match the mouse. The read ends 1 residue before the CDR3 terminus; that terminus is restored from the germline J gene. This sequence joins TRBV23 and TRBJ1-5. The CDR3 runs to 15 residues. CDR1 and CDR2 (germline): KGHTA, FQNQQP. Here the CDR3 reads CSSSQSGYNNQAPLF. The CDR3 bases that were read are TGCTCCAGCAGTCAATCGGGATATAACAACCAGGCTCCGCTT.

Turning to this clone: All gene names here are mouse names. The read ends 1 residue early relative to the CDR3; the germline J gene fills the gap. The V call is TRBV26, the J call TRBJ2-3; 11 nucleotides align to TRBD2. CDR1 and CDR2 from the germline V gene are KGHPV and FQNQEV (reference sequence). CDR3 length equals 15 residues. Trimming took 6 bases from V and 1 from J; bases not matched to a gene: 3. CDR3 in amino acids: CASSRDWGRAETLYF. CDR3 DNA, as far as it was read: TGTGCCAGCAGCCGGGACTGGGGGCGTGCAGAAACGCTGTAT.

This clone was picked up a small number of times. The gene names given are mouse names. The observed sequence ends 1 residue before the CDR3 terminus, with the missing tail filled in from the germline J gene. The chain joins TRBV1 to TRBJ1-1, with 7 bases lining up with TRBD1. CDR3 length equals 14 residues. V trimming: 4 bases; J trimming: 1 base; junction bases outside the gene matches: 3. Germline values: CDR1 NSQYPW, CDR2 LRSPGD (reference sequence). Incomplete CDR3 DNA: TGCACCTGCAGTGGCCGGGACAGAAACACAGAAGTCTTC. Translated: CTCSGRDRNTEVF. The CDR3 in its entirety is CTCSGRDRNTEVFF. Drawing the rest from reference TRBV1 and TRBJ1-1, the complete variable domain is VTLLEQNPRWRLVPRGQAVNLRCILKNSQYPWMSWYQQDLQKQLQWLFTLRSPGDKEVKSLPGADYLATRVTDTELRLQVANMSQGRTLYCTCSGRDRNTEVFFGKGTRLTVV.

A remark on this clone: The genes and germline here are from mouse. The read ends 1 residue early relative to the CDR3; the germline J gene fills the gap. The rearrangement uses TRBV15 and TRBJ1-1; D gene unclear. V lost 3 bases and J lost 3, with 5 bases in between. In germline, CDR1 is SGHND, CDR2 FRSKSL. The CDR3 totals 12 residues. The covered CDR3 bases are TGTGCCAGCAGTTTCGAGGACACAGAAGTCTTC. Translating gives CASSFEDTEVF. The whole CDR3 protein reads CASSFEDTEVFF.

By sample fraction, this clone is medium-sized. Here the gene names and germline are mouse. The read ends 1 residue early relative to the CDR3; the germline J gene fills the gap. The rearrangement joins TRBV22 to TRBJ2-2; no DNA check was done on the table's D call, TRBD2. TRBV22 is a documented pseudogene. The CDR3 has 15 residues. The CDR3 loop is CASSCGGADTGQLYF. Incomplete CDR3 DNA: TGTGCCAGCAGTTGTGGGGGGGCGGACACCGGGCAGCTCTAC.

In the case of this clone: Mouse gene names apply. The sequence runs out 1 residue before the end of the CDR3; the remainder is reconstructed from the germline J gene. The chain is built from TRBV1 and TRBJ2-3, with D possibly matching TRBD2 (6 bases). V was shortened by 2 bases and J by 0 bases, with 9 bases between the two germline ends. This CDR3 has 15 amino acids. CDR1 and CDR2 (germline): NSQYPW, LRSPGD (reference sequence). The DNA read from the CDR3 is TGCACCTGCAGTGCAAGTGGGGGTAGTGCAGAAACGCTGTAT. Translation gives CTCSASGGSAETLY. In full, the CDR3 is CTCSASGGSAETLYF.

On this clone: All gene names here are mouse names. The read ends 1 residue before the CDR3 terminus; that terminus is restored from the germline J gene. This rearrangement joins TRBV4 to TRBJ2-4; TRBD1 matches 7 bases. Losses at the gene ends were 3 bases for V and 0 bases for J; bases not matched to a gene: 3. This CDR3 is built from 15 residues. Germline loops: CDR1 LGHDT, CDR2 YNNKQL (reference sequence). This CDR3 is CASSYTGVSQNTLYF. The covered CDR3 bases are TGTGCCAGCAGCTATACAGGGGTTAGTCAAAACACCTTGTAC.

Regarding this clone: Gene names and germline match the mouse. The read terminates 1 residue before the CDR3 end, so the remaining end is supplied by the germline J gene. The chain is built from TRBV13-1 and TRBJ2-2; 7 bases fit TRBD2. The V gene end was trimmed by 0 bases and the J gene end by 4 bases; junction bases not matched to a gene: 3. This CDR3 comprises 15 residues. Germline V gene sequence: CDR1 NSHNY, CDR2 SYGAGN. The CDR3 here is CASSDGLGVTGQLYF. Partial CDR3 DNA: TGTGCCAGCAGTGATGGGCTGGGGGTCACCGGGCAGCTCTAC.

This clone was counted once. Germline and genes here are mouse. The read finishes 1 residue shy of the CDR3 end, and the germline J gene is used to complete it. V usage is TRBV26 and J usage is TRBJ1-6; D unclear. TRBJ1-6 is an ORF for which the function is uncertain. Germline CDR1 and CDR2: KGHPV and FQNQEV (reference sequence). The CDR3 consists of 14 residues. V lost 6 bases and J 0 bases, leaving 6 bases between the germline ends. This chain's CDR3 is CASRGSSYNSPLYF. The sequenced CDR3 bases are TGTGCCAGCAGGGGATCTTCCTATAATTCGCCCCTCTAC.